These 20 T cell receptor beta chains were all obtained from the same sample, sequenced in a study of PD-L1 blockade in urothelial cancer (dated by TCRdb to 2016 to 2017). In light of the paper, this sample's time point label describes: pretreatment peripheral blood. Libraries were prepared through the immunoSEQ multiplex PCR assay. Sourced from immuneACCESS, this table was stored by TCRdb with only in-frame sequences that have V and J called. A share of the clones is absent; for the studies checked, an unresolved V gene accounts for under half, and the remainder has no known explanation. The sample includes some 45,000 clones, with about 88% observed a single time. About 25% of the sample is in the top ten clones. The specimen comprised PBMCs, sampled around atezolizumab (anti-PD-L1) treatment. These receptor sequences come from a donor at least 40 years old with urothelial cancer.

This clone occurred a few times. V is TRBV7-2 and J is TRBJ2-7, with D possibly TRBD2 on 7 matching bases. The V gene lost 0 bases and the J gene lost 2 bases, with 14 bases spanning the gap. Germline-derived CDR1 and CDR2 are SGHTA and FQGNSA. There are 16 residues in the CDR3. CDR3 nucleotides: TGTGCCAGCAGCTTAGCGGGGGGGCTGGGGGCCTACGAGCAGTACTTC. Encoded protein: CASSLAGGLGAYEQYF. The complete variable domain, with remaining parts taken from reference TRBV7-2 and TRBJ2-7, reads GAGVSQSPSNKVTEKGKDVELRCDPISGHTALYWYRQSLGQGLEFLIYFQGNSAPDKSGLPSDRFSAERTGGSVSTLTIQRTQQEDSAVYLCASSLAGGLGAYEQYFGPGTRLTVT.

The chain links TRBV10-2 to TRBJ2-3; D may be TRBD2 (6 bases). Trimming left V 6 bases short and J 8 bases short, with 21 bases between. The CDR3 has 15 amino acids. Germline V gives CDR1 WSHSY, CDR2 SAAADI. CDR3 loop: CASSARAAPGGTQYF. CDR3 coding DNA: TGCGCCAGCAGCGCCAGAGCCGCCCCCGGGGGTACGCAGTATTTT.

The chain is built from TRBV5-1 and TRBJ2-2, with D tentatively TRBD2 (6 bases). This CDR3 comprises 17 residues. Germline V gene lookup returns CDR1 SGHRS and CDR2 YFSETQ. V lost 0 bases, J lost 3 bases, and 15 bases lay in between. The CDR3 DNA sequence: TGCGCCAGCAGCTTGGCGGGTCTAGCGTGGGACACCGGGGAGCTGTTTTTT. Translating gives CASSLAGLAWDTGELFF. The full variable domain, in which reference TRBV5-1 and TRBJ2-2 provide the parts outside the CDR3, is KAGVTQTPRYLIKTRGQQVTLSCSPISGHRSVSWYQQTPGQGLQFLFEYFSETQRNKGNFPGRFSGRQFSNSRSEMNVSTLELGDSALYLCASSLAGLAWDTGELFFGEGSRLTVL.

This clone appeared once. This sequence joins TRBV6-5 and TRBJ1-2; D is ambiguous. Germline-derived CDR1 and CDR2 are MNHEY and SVGAGI. The V end lost 7 bases, the J end lost 7 bases, and 16 bases lay between the germline ends. The CDR3 consists of 13 residues. In DNA, the CDR3 is TGTGCCAGCAAGGGAAGCCGAGAGGGTGGCTACACCTTC. This encodes CASKGSREGGYTF.

This clone was observed a few times. V is TRBV18 and J is TRBJ2-7; 8 bases line up with TRBD2. CDR1 KGHSH and CDR2 LQKENI come from the germline V gene. The CDR3 is made up of 14 amino acids. The V gene end was trimmed by 2 bases and the J gene end by 6 bases; junction bases not matched to a gene: 6. CDR3 sequence reads: CASSPGSGRGEQYF. The CDR3 DNA reads TGTGCCAGCTCACCAGGAAGCGGGAGAGGCGAGCAGTACTTC.

This rearrangement joins TRBV9 to TRBJ2-7; 7 positions match TRBD1. Germline V gene sequence: CDR1 SGDLS, CDR2 YYNGEE. There are 15 residues in the CDR3. The V and J ends lost 3 bases and 2 bases, in that order; junction bases with no gene match: 8. DNA of the CDR3: TGTGCCAGCAGCGACCGGGACAGAGGAACCTACGAGCAGTACTTC. Amino acid sequence: CASSDRDRGTYEQYF.

This chain links TRBV5-1 with TRBJ2-7; D perhaps matches TRBD1 (6 bases). V was cut by 3 bases and J by 3 bases, with 7 bases left in between. CDR1 and CDR2 (germline): SGHRS, YFSETQ. This CDR3 region has 12 residues. CDR3 loop: CASSSDSYEQYF. The CDR3 DNA reads as TGCGCCAGCAGCTCGGACAGCTACGAGCAGTACTTC. Full variable domain (outside the CDR3, taken from reference TRBV5-1 and TRBJ2-7): KAGVTQTPRYLIKTRGQQVTLSCSPISGHRSVSWYQQTPGQGLQFLFEYFSETQRNKGNFPGRFSGRQFSNSRSEMNVSTLELGDSALYLCASSSDSYEQYFGPGTRLTVT.

The rearrangement links TRBV7-9 to TRBJ2-5; maybe TRBD2 (6 bases). The CDR3 totals 19 residues. Trimming took 5 bases from V and 1 from J, leaving 26 bases between them. The V gene's germline CDR1 is SEHNR and CDR2 FQNEAQ (reference sequence). The CDR3 DNA follows: TGTGCCAGCAGCCCCCCGAGGGGCCTGGCCGTGGGGGGCCAAGAGACCCAGTACTTC. Its protein is CASSPPRGLAVGGQETQYF.

The rearrangement joins TRBV5-1 to TRBJ2-1; the D gene is possibly TRBD2 (6 bases). The CDR3 has 15 residues. The germline gives CDR1 SGHRS, CDR2 YFSETQ. V shed 0 bases and J shed 4 bases, with 11 bases lying between them. The CDR3 is CASSLVAVGYNEQFF. DNA for the CDR3: TGCGCCAGCAGCTTGGTAGCGGTTGGATACAATGAGCAGTTCTTC.

This clone was picked up a small number of times. This chain links TRBV5-8 with TRBJ2-4; maybe TRBD2 (7 bases). There are 16 residues in the CDR3. Germline CDR1 reads SGHTS; CDR2 reads YDEGEE. The germline V and J ends were trimmed by 0 bases and 4 bases, with 14 bases remaining between them. As DNA, the CDR3 is TGTGCCAGCAGCTTGGGGGCGGGGGCTGGGAAAAACATTCAGTACTTC. It codes for CASSLGAGAGKNIQYF.

The V call is TRBV27, the J call TRBJ2-2; TRBD1 matches at 9 bases. The CDR3 loop spans 15 amino acids. V lost 5 bases and J lost 9; bases outside the gene matches: 10. Germline CDR1 MNHEY, CDR2 SMNVEV (reference sequence). The chain's CDR3 is CASSPGTGLYRELFF. In nucleotides, the CDR3 is TGTGCCAGCAGTCCGGGGACAGGGTTATATCGGGAGCTGTTTTTT.

The rearrangement uses TRBV11-3 and TRBJ2-7; 10 bases are shared with TRBD1. Germline CDR1 and CDR2: SGHNT and YENEEA. Trimming cost V 5 bases and J 3 bases; bases outside gene matches: 4. This CDR3 spans 14 amino acids. This CDR3 reads CASSPRDRGYEQYF. Here the CDR3 DNA reads TGTGCCAGCAGCCCCAGGGACAGGGGCTACGAGCAGTACTTC.

This clone was seen just once. The genes are TRBV5-1 and TRBJ2-7; D perhaps matches TRBD1 (6 bases). This CDR3 spans 14 amino acids. V was shortened by 0 bases and J by 7 bases, with 14 bases between the two germline ends. Germline V lookup: CDR1 SGHRS, CDR2 YFSETQ. In DNA form, the CDR3 reads TGCGCCAGCAGCTTGGGGCAGGGGCCCTTGGAGCAGTACTTC. Translation: CASSLGQGPLEQYF.

This clone was recorded once. Other DNA sequences of this sample code for an identical CDR3. The chain carries TRBV13 and TRBJ1-2; 7 positions match TRBD1. The CDR3 has 15 amino acids. The trim removed 0 bases at V and 5 bases at J, leaving 6 bases unmatched. CDR1 and CDR2 (germline): PRHDT, FYEKMQ (reference sequence). The CDR3 sequence is CASSLGSGGPYGYTF. In DNA, the CDR3 is TGTGCCAGCAGCTTAGGGTCAGGGGGACCTTATGGCTACACCTTC.

J is TRBJ2-7 and V is TRBV5-6, with D possibly TRBD1 on 6 matching bases. Germline V gene lookup returns CDR1 SGHDT and CDR2 YYEEEE. Trimming took off 4 bases at V and 2 bases at J, with 16 bases between the two ends. The CDR3 is 15 residues long. CDR3 sequence: CASSPITGFPYEQYF. CDR3 nucleotide sequence: TGTGCCAGCAGCCCGATAACAGGGTTTCCCTACGAGCAGTACTTC.

The rearrangement uses TRBV27 and TRBJ2-7, with a tentative D call TRBD1 (6 bases). Per germline, CDR1 MNHEY and CDR2 SMNVEV (reference sequence). The V and J ends lost 6 bases and 4 bases respectively, with 13 bases between them. The CDR3 covers 13 residues. The CDR3 DNA reads as TGTGCCAGCAGGCGAACAGGGTTATACGAGCAGTACTTC. This gives the protein CASRRTGLYEQYF.

V gene TRBV4-1 combines with J gene TRBJ2-3, with 8 bases lining up with TRBD1. Germline CDR1 is MGHRA and CDR2 is YSYEKL. This CDR3 has 16 amino acids. Unmatched junction bases numbered 6, after V lost 0 bases and J lost 4 bases. In DNA, the CDR3 is TGCGCCAGCAGCCAAGATGGGGCAGGGGGCCCAGATACGCAGTATTTT. Protein sequence: CASSQDGAGGPDTQYF.

This clone was recorded once. The rearrangement links TRBV4-1 to TRBJ2-7; 8 bases line up with TRBD2. This CDR3 contains 17 residues. The V and J ends lost 0 bases and 2 bases, in that order; junction bases with no gene match: 9. The germline gives CDR1 MGHRA, CDR2 YSYEKL. The CDR3 DNA reads TGCGCCAGCAGCCAAGATTACTGGCGGGAGGAAACCTACGAGCAGTACTTC. Residues: CASSQDYWREETYEQYF.

The chain links TRBV18 to TRBJ1-1, with 11 bases identical to TRBD1. The V gene's germline CDR1 is KGHSH and CDR2 LQKENI. V dropped 4 bases and J dropped 5; count of bases not matched to a gene: 6. This CDR3 has 15 residues. The CDR3 DNA reads as TGTGCCAGCTCACAGGGACAGGGGGTAGGGACTGAAGCTTTCTTT. The encoded protein is CASSQGQGVGTEAFF. Using reference TRBV18 and TRBJ1-1 for the parts outside the CDR3, the full variable domain is NAGVMQNPRHLVRRRGQEARLRCSPMKGHSHVYWYRQLPEEGLKFMVYLQKENIIDESGMPKERFSAEFPKEGPSILRIQQVVRGDSAAYFCASSQGQGVGTEAFFGQGTRLTVV.

The rearrangement uses TRBV15 and TRBJ2-1; 15 bases agree with TRBD2. The germline CDR1 and CDR2 sequences are LNHNV and YYDKDF (reference sequence). With V trimmed by 1 base and J by 10 bases, 5 bases remained unmatched. The CDR3 totals 16 residues. In DNA, the CDR3 is TGTGCCACCAGCAGAGCCGGGACTAGCGGGAGGAAGGAGCAGTTCTTC. Translation gives CATSRAGTSGRKEQFF. The variable domain in full, with the rest retrieved from reference TRBV15 and TRBJ2-1, is DAMVIQNPRYQVTQFGKPVTLSCSQTLNHNVMYWYQQKSSQAPKLLFHYYDKDFNNEADTPDNFQSRRPNTSFCFLDIRSPGLGDTAMYLCATSRAGTSGRKEQFFGPGTRLTVL.